The clone carrying this T cell receptor beta chain showed up just once. This sample was included in a study of graft-versus-host responses after intestinal transplantation. This CDR3 contains 13 residues. The V gene's germline CDR1 is LNHDA and CDR2 SQIVND (reference sequence). V shed 6 bases, J shed 7 bases, and the junction held 4 bases outside the gene matches. Data came from immunoSEQ multiplex PCR; TCRdb stores just in-frame clones and leaves some out. This table has approximately 10,000 clones, around 93% appearing once. The clonotype comes from a human patient who received an intestinal transplant, so some T cells may come from the graft donor. The rearrangement joins TRBV19 to TRBJ2-2; 8 bases are shared with TRBD1. This sample comprised PBMCs, obtained roughly 64 days after transplant. CDR3 in amino acids: CASSQGANGELFF. The CDR3 nucleotides read TGTGCCAGTAGCCAGGGGGCTAACGGGGAGCTGTTTTTT.